A selection of T cell receptor beta chains follows, all from one sample in a study of cytomegalovirus exposure and HLA in healthy donors. Profiled with immunoSEQ multiplex PCR; TCRdb holds only in-frame clones, not every one. The sample contains some 150,000 clones, around 80% of which appear only once. Sequencing was done on a sample of PBMCs. Receptors were obtained from a man in his late teens or twenties in good health and CMV-seropositive. The CDR3 runs from the conserved cysteine through the conserved F or W. A D gene is named only where the DNA matches it firmly. Some rows mark clone size as missing; the rest say once, few, many or name a class of expanded clone.

V gene,clone size,J gene,D gene,CDR3 protein,CDR3 DNA
TRBV7-9,-,TRBJ2-7,TRBD1,CASTSPGTGNEQYF,TGTGCCAGCACCTCCCCCGGGACAGGGAACGAGCAGTACTTC
TRBV7-9,-,TRBJ2-7,-,CASSFGSYEQYF,TGTGCCAGCAGCTTCGGGTCCTACGAGCAGTACTTC
TRBV19,-,TRBJ1-1,TRBD1,CASRAGGLGTEAFF,TGTGCCAGTAGGGCAGGGGGTCTTGGCACTGAAGCTTTCTTT
TRBV6-1,-,TRBJ1-1,-,CASSEIGGGTEAFF,TGTGCCAGCAGTGAAATAGGTGGCGGTACTGAAGCTTTCTTT
TRBV27,once,TRBJ2-1,-,CASSFGFGYNEQFF,TGTGCCAGCAGTTTTGGCTTTGGTTACAATGAGCAGTTCTTC
TRBV11-2,-,TRBJ2-6,-,CASSLDNSMSGANVLTF,TGTGCCAGCAGCTTAGATAACAGTATGTCTGGGGCCAACGTCCTGACTTTC
TRBV28,-,TRBJ1-2,-,CASSLALGRGGGYTF,TGTGCCAGCAGTTTAGCCCTCGGGAGGGGAGGTGGCTACACCTTC
TRBV10-1,once,TRBJ1-5,-,CAIHSLGGDNQPQHF,TGCGCCATCCATAGTTTAGGGGGAGACAATCAGCCCCAGCATTTT
TRBV5-1,-,TRBJ2-3,TRBD2,CASSQGLAGDTQYF,TGCGCCAGCAGCCAAGGACTAGCGGGAGATACGCAGTATTTT
TRBV7-3,-,TRBJ1-5,TRBD1,CASSLRTGGSNQPQHF,TGTGCCAGCAGCTTAAGGACAGGCGGCAGCAATCAGCCCCAGCATTTT
TRBV5-1,-,TRBJ1-1,-,CASSLRNRVPAEAFF,TGCGCCAGCAGCTTGCGCAACAGGGTGCCCGCTGAAGCTTTCTTT
TRBV28,few,TRBJ2-2,-,CASRVEKPGELFF,TGTGCCAGCAGGGTGGAGAAACCCGGGGAGCTGTTTTTT
TRBV7-9,-,TRBJ2-7,-,CASSLESREQYF,TGTGCCAGCAGCTTAGAATCTCGCGAGCAGTACTTC
TRBV7-2,once,TRBJ2-7,TRBD2,CASRRTWTSGYEQYF,TGTGCCAGCAGACGGACGTGGACTAGCGGCTACGAGCAGTACTTC
TRBV30,once,TRBJ2-2,TRBD2,CAWRVGLAGTGELFF,TGTGCCTGGAGAGTAGGACTAGCGGGAACCGGGGAGCTGTTTTTT
TRBV30,-,TRBJ2-3,TRBD2,CAWSVGNGRAGGPITYTDTQYF,TGTGCCTGGAGTGTGGGTAACGGGAGAGCGGGAGGGCCGATCACGTACACAGATACGCAGTATTTT
TRBV30,once,TRBJ1-1,-,CAWSMGPEAFF,TGTGCCTGGAGTATGGGGCCTGAAGCTTTCTTT
TRBV6-6,-,TRBJ2-1,TRBD2,CASNGLAEYNEQFF,TGTGCCAGCAACGGACTAGCGGAATACAATGAGCAGTTCTTC
TRBV18,once,TRBJ1-1,-,CASSLTVNTEAFF,TGTGCCAGCTCACTGACAGTGAACACTGAAGCTTTCTTT
TRBV5-4,few,TRBJ1-1,TRBD1,CASSLDGTGRNTEAFF,TGTGCCAGCAGCTTGGACGGGACAGGGCGGAACACTGAAGCTTTCTTT
TRBV7-6,few,TRBJ2-2,-,CASSLGTGELFF,TGTGCCAGCAGCCTTGGGACAGGGGAGCTGTTTTTT
TRBV5-1,-,TRBJ2-5,TRBD1,CASSLPGTVETQYF,TGCGCCAGCAGCTTGCCTGGGACAGTGGAGACCCAGTACTTC
TRBV9,-,TRBJ2-1,TRBD1,CASSLPGQGVLNEQFF,TGTGCCAGCAGCCTCCCGGGACAGGGGGTTTTGAATGAGCAGTTCTTC
TRBV2,-,TRBJ2-5,-,CASSDGWRWETQYF,TGTGCCAGCAGTGATGGCTGGCGGTGGGAGACCCAGTACTTC
TRBV7-9,-,TRBJ1-1,TRBD1,CASSFTGGPYTEAFF,TGTGCCAGCAGCTTTACAGGGGGACCCTACACTGAAGCTTTCTTT
TRBV14,-,TRBJ2-1,TRBD2,CASSLLAGVLNEQFF,TGTGCCAGCAGCCTCCTGGCGGGAGTACTAAATGAGCAGTTCTTC
TRBV5-1,-,TRBJ1-1,-,CASSLGAALNTEAFF,TGCGCCAGCAGCTTGGGGGCAGCCTTAAACACTGAAGCTTTCTTT
TRBV11-2,few,TRBJ1-2,-,CASSLPDTPLDYGYTF,TGTGCCAGCAGCCTTCCCGACACCCCGTTGGACTATGGCTACACCTTC
TRBV27,-,TRBJ2-7,TRBD2,CASSSPGLAGGPNEQYF,TGTGCCAGCAGTTCCCCGGGACTAGCGGGAGGGCCGAACGAGCAGTACTTC
TRBV29-1,-,TRBJ1-1,-,CSAQGQLNTEAFF,TGCAGCGCCCAAGGACAATTGAACACTGAAGCTTTCTTT
TRBV29-1,-,TRBJ1-3,TRBD1,CSASQGGSGNTIYF,TGCAGCGCCTCCCAGGGGGGCTCTGGAAACACCATATATTTT
TRBV5-1,-,TRBJ2-2,-,CASSLAGSNTGELFF,TGCGCCAGCAGCTTAGCGGGTTCGAACACCGGGGAGCTGTTTTTT
TRBV6-4,-,TRBJ1-6,TRBD1,CASRESVRGVPLNSPLHF,TGTGCCAGCAGAGAATCCGTCAGGGGGGTTCCCCTTAATTCACCCCTCCACTTT
TRBV27,-,TRBJ1-4,-,CASGDRNEKLFF,TGTGCCAGCGGAGACAGAAATGAAAAACTGTTTTTT
TRBV9,-,TRBJ1-1,-,CASSEGVWGTEAFF,TGTGCCAGCAGCGAAGGGGTTTGGGGCACTGAAGCTTTCTTT
TRBV27,-,TRBJ2-7,TRBD1,CASRLTGTGRSYEQYF,TGTGCCAGCAGGCTTACCGGGACAGGGAGATCCTACGAGCAGTACTTC
TRBV5-6,-,TRBJ1-1,-,CASSLVGTEAFF,TGTGCCAGCAGCTTGGTCGGCACTGAAGCTTTCTTT
TRBV5-1,-,TRBJ2-1,-,CASSLGGIAAPHEQFF,TGCGCCAGCAGCTTGGGAGGAATAGCGGCCCCCCATGAGCAGTTCTTC
TRBV7-6,-,TRBJ2-7,-,CASSFSPEPAGIEGEQYF,TGTGCCAGCAGCTTTTCGCCGGAGCCTGCGGGGATTGAGGGCGAGCAGTACTTC
TRBV29-1,-,TRBJ2-5,-,CSYTQLRETQYF,TGCAGCTACACCCAACTGCGGGAGACCCAGTACTTC
TRBV23-1,-,TRBJ2-7,TRBD1,CASSRSHRGLGQYF,TGCGCCAGCAGTCGATCTCACAGGGGGCTCGGGCAGTACTTC
TRBV7-9,-,TRBJ1-2,TRBD1,CASSFRTGPNYGYTF,TGTGCCAGCAGCTTCAGGACAGGGCCTAACTATGGCTACACCTTC
TRBV7-9,-,TRBJ1-1,-,CASSSASGGDWTEAFF,TGTGCCAGCAGCTCTGCGTCGGGGGGGGATTGGACTGAAGCTTTCTTT
TRBV29-1,once,TRBJ2-7,TRBD2,CSVEGLAGIYEQYF,TGCAGCGTTGAAGGTCTAGCGGGTATCTACGAGCAGTACTTC
TRBV7-9,once,TRBJ1-2,-,CASSFRQIDGYTF,TGTGCCAGCAGCTTCAGACAGATCGATGGCTACACCTTC
TRBV6-5,-,TRBJ2-7,-,CASSSPTDSDEQYF,TGTGCCAGCAGTTCTCCGACAGACTCCGACGAGCAGTACTTC
TRBV5-1,-,TRBJ2-2,TRBD2,CASTNSGRSYTGELFF,TGCGCCAGCACAAACAGCGGGAGGTCATACACCGGGGAGCTGTTTTTT
TRBV2,-,TRBJ2-2,TRBD2,CASSVAGGGELFF,TGTGCCAGCAGTGTGGCGGGAGGCGGGGAGCTGTTTTTT
TRBV14,few,TRBJ1-4,-,CASSQLDFSATNEKLFF,TGTGCCAGCAGCCAACTCGACTTCTCTGCAACTAATGAAAAACTGTTTTTT
TRBV4-1,-,TRBJ2-1,TRBD2,CASSQNTGLAGNEQFF,TGCGCCAGCAGCCAAAACACGGGACTAGCGGGAAACGAGCAGTTCTTC